Each of the 24 T cell receptor beta chains below was sequenced from the same sample in a study of technical replicates of blood from a handful of donors. Repertoires were generated with immunoSEQ multiplex PCR, while TCRdb's copy carries only in-frame clones and drops some. The profile shows fewer than 100,000 clones, around 97% of them singletons. Material for sequencing was T cells isolated from PBMCs. These TCRs come from a human donor in good health.

The chain recombines TRBV2 with TRBJ1-6; D gene unclear. The V and J ends lost 6 bases and 12 bases respectively, with 12 bases between them. CDR1 SNHLY and CDR2 FYNNEI come from the germline V gene. This CDR3 region has 12 residues. The CDR3 protein is CASSYLNQPLHF. CDR3 nucleotides: TGTGCCAGCAGCTATCTTAATCAACCCCTCCACTTT.

The chain links TRBV5-1 to TRBJ1-2; 7 bases agree with TRBD1. Unmatched junction bases numbered 7, after V lost 4 bases and J lost 4 bases. The CDR3 has 14 amino acids. The germline gives CDR1 SGHRS, CDR2 YFSETQ. The CDR3 DNA reads as TGCGCCAGCAGCCTAGAGACAGGGAGCTATGGCTACACCTTC. Its translation is CASSLETGSYGYTF. Combining the CDR3 with reference TRBV5-1 and TRBJ1-2 gives the whole variable domain KAGVTQTPRYLIKTRGQQVTLSCSPISGHRSVSWYQQTPGQGLQFLFEYFSETQRNKGNFPGRFSGRQFSNSRSEMNVSTLELGDSALYLCASSLETGSYGYTFGSGTRLTVV.

The rearrangement uses TRBV9 and TRBJ1-6, with D perhaps matching TRBD1 (5 bases). V dropped 0 bases and J dropped 7 bases, with 14 bases sitting between them. The V gene's germline CDR1 is SGDLS and CDR2 YYNGEE. The CDR3 is made up of 16 amino acids. CDR3 amino acids: CASSVDTGSGNSPLHF. In DNA form, the CDR3 reads TGTGCCAGCAGCGTAGATACAGGTAGTGGGAATTCACCCCTCCACTTT.

This chain uses TRBV6-5 with TRBJ1-2; no clear D gene. Trimming left V 0 bases short and J 3 bases short, with 5 bases between. Germline-derived CDR1 and CDR2 are MNHEY and SVGAGI. The CDR3 contains 13 residues. This chain's CDR3 is CASSYSAYYGYTF. The CDR3 bases are TGTGCCAGCAGTTACTCGGCTTACTATGGCTACACCTTC.

The CDR3 spells CASSFGGDEQFF. DNA of the CDR3: TGTGCCAGCAGCTTTGGGGGCGATGAGCAGTTCTTC. The V gene is TRBV7-9, the J gene TRBJ2-1; D perhaps matches TRBD1 (6 bases). CDR3 size: 12 residues. Trimming removed 3 bases from V and 8 bases from J, with 8 bases in between. Looked up from germline, CDR1 is SEHNR and CDR2 is FQNEAQ (reference sequence).

The chain has TRBV27 and TRBJ2-7; the match to TRBD2 covers 7 bases. With 6 bases clipped from V and 6 bases from J, the junction kept 11 bases outside the gene matches. CDR1 MNHEY and CDR2 SMNVEV come from the germline V gene (reference sequence). The CDR3 contains 14 residues. In nucleotides, the CDR3 is TGTGCCAGCAGCTTACGGGAGGACCGTTCCGAGCAGTACTTC. Its translation is CASSLREDRSEQYF.

The chain joins TRBV5-1 to TRBJ1-5; D perhaps matches TRBD1 (6 bases). The length of the CDR3 is 16 residues. Germline V gene data show CDR1 as SGHRS and CDR2 as YFSETQ. Trimming left V 0 bases short and J 6 bases short, with 16 bases between. The CDR3 DNA sequence: TGCGCCAGCAGCTTGGGGGGGGGCGGAGGGCCTCAGCCCCAGCATTTT. Translating gives CASSLGGGGGPQPQHF.

CDR3 bases: TGTGCCAGCAGCTCCCCGACAGGGGTAGAGACCCAGTACTTC. Translated, it gives CASSSPTGVETQYF. The chain has TRBV5-4 and TRBJ2-5; 8 bases are a match to TRBD1. J was trimmed by 4 bases and V by 3 bases; bases with no gene match: 5. Per germline, CDR1 SGHNT and CDR2 YYREEE (reference sequence). The CDR3 has 14 residues.

This clone was counted a single time. The chain joins TRBV27 to TRBJ2-5, with D uncertain. Trimming stripped 3 bases from V and 1 base from J, with 12 bases between. Germline V gene data show CDR1 as MNHEY and CDR2 as SMNVEV (reference sequence). The CDR3 sequence is 15 residues long. The CDR3 region is CASSFRPSGQETQYF. As DNA, the CDR3 is TGTGCCAGCAGTTTTAGACCCTCGGGCCAAGAGACCCAGTACTTC.

The chain is built from TRBV5-4 and TRBJ2-2, with TRBD2 matching over 7 bases. V was clipped by 2 bases and J by 2 bases; unmatched bases: 12. CDR1 is SGHNT and CDR2 is YYREEE in the germline V gene (reference sequence). The CDR3 is made up of 18 amino acids. The CDR3 loop is CASSLFGMAGVNTGELFF. The CDR3 nucleotides are TGTGCCAGCAGCTTATTCGGCATGGCGGGGGTTAACACCGGGGAGCTGTTTTTT.

The chain combines TRBV9 with TRBJ2-3; the match to TRBD2 covers 14 bases. The V gene end was trimmed by 0 bases and the J gene end by 4 bases; junction bases not matched to a gene: 7. Germline CDR1 is SGDLS and CDR2 is YYNGEE. The CDR3 has 18 residues. As DNA, the CDR3 is TGTGCCAGCAGCGTAGCCGAAGGGACTAGCGGGGGTTCAGATACGCAGTATTTT. Its protein is CASSVAEGTSGGSDTQYF. The variable domain in full, completed from reference TRBV9 and TRBJ2-3, reads DSGVTQTPKHLITATGQRVTLRCSPRSGDLSVYWYQQSLDQGLQFLIQYYNGEERAKGNILERFSAQQFPDLHSELNLSSLELGDSALYFCASSVAEGTSGGSDTQYFGPGTRLTVL.

This chain links TRBV2 with TRBJ1-6; D might be TRBD1 (6 bases). CDR1 and CDR2 (germline): SNHLY, FYNNEI. V was clipped by 5 bases and J by 7 bases, with 12 bases between them. The CDR3 length is 14 residues. The CDR3 sequence is CASSLDRSNSPLHF. In DNA, the CDR3 is TGTGCCAGCAGTTTAGACAGGTCCAATTCACCCCTCCACTTT.

This rearrangement joins TRBV11-2 to TRBJ2-2; 8 positions agree with TRBD2. Germline trimming cut 1 base from V and 8 bases from J; bases unmatched to any gene: 6. The CDR3 covers 15 residues. The V gene's germline CDR1 is SGHAT and CDR2 FQNNGV. The CDR3 DNA follows: TGTGCCAGCAGCTTAGTCGGGGGGGCGGCAGGGGAGCTGTTTTTT. As protein: CASSLVGGAAGELFF.

The chain uses TRBV2 and TRBJ1-5, with TRBD1 matching 7 bases. The CDR3 consists of 15 residues. The V gene's germline CDR1 is SNHLY and CDR2 FYNNEI. V was clipped by 6 bases and J by 5 bases; unmatched bases: 10. CDR3 loop: CASRGAGQRDQPQHF. CDR3 nucleotide sequence: TGTGCCAGCAGGGGGGCGGGACAGCGGGATCAGCCCCAGCATTTT.

The chain recombines TRBV30 with TRBJ2-7; 7 nucleotides match TRBD1. V dropped 8 bases and J dropped 3; count of bases not matched to a gene: 7. Germline CDR1 is GTSNPN and CDR2 is SVGIG (reference sequence). The CDR3 contains 12 residues. CDR3 coding DNA: TGTGCCAGCTCGACAGGGAGCTACGAGCAGTACTTC. Translation: CASSTGSYEQYF.

This clone was observed a single time. The chain employs TRBV6-6 and TRBJ1-3, with D possibly TRBD1 on 5 matching bases. CDR1 is MNHNY, CDR2 SVGAGI, per germline (reference sequence). This CDR3 spans 14 amino acids. The V end lost 5 bases, the J end lost 0 bases, and 8 bases lay between the germline ends. In DNA, the CDR3 is TGTGCCAGCAGTACCGACAGCTCTGGAAACACCATATATTTT. This sequence encodes CASSTDSSGNTIYF.

The genes are TRBV5-1 and TRBJ2-5, with 13 bases aligning to TRBD2. Germline-derived CDR1 and CDR2 are SGHRS and YFSETQ. Trimming cost V 4 bases and J 5 bases; bases outside gene matches: 11. This CDR3 has 17 residues. The chain's CDR3 is CASSPGTSGVIQETQYF. The CDR3 DNA follows: TGCGCCAGCAGCCCCGGGACTAGCGGGGTAATCCAGGAGACCCAGTACTTC.

The V and J genes are TRBV4-2 and TRBJ1-6; no clear D. This CDR3 is built from 18 residues. From germline, CDR1 is LGHNA and CDR2 YNFKEQ. V dropped 0 bases and J dropped 9 bases, with 21 bases sitting between them. The CDR3 bases are TGTGCCAGCAGCCAAGAGGAGGGCAGAGACGTTTTTGTTTCACCCCTCCACTTT. It codes for CASSQEEGRDVFVSPLHF.

This sequence joins TRBV5-1 and TRBJ2-3, with TRBD2 matching 8 bases. Per the germline V gene, CDR1 is SGHRS and CDR2 is YFSETQ. This CDR3 is 16 amino acids long. V lost 0 bases and J lost 2; bases outside the gene matches: 5. The CDR3 region is CASSLAASGFTDTQYF. The CDR3 bases are TGCGCCAGCAGCTTGGCGGCTAGCGGGTTCACAGATACGCAGTATTTT.

The chain links TRBV6-1 to TRBJ2-3; no clear D. CDR3 length: 13 amino acids. The germline gives CDR1 MNHNS, CDR2 SASEGT. V was trimmed by 1 base and J by 9 bases, leaving 11 bases between them. This CDR3 is CASSEVIRGTQYF. The CDR3 bases are TGTGCCAGCAGTGAAGTGATCAGAGGAACGCAGTATTTT.

This clone was counted once. The rearrangement links TRBV18 to TRBJ1-1; D gene unclear. The germline gives CDR1 KGHSH, CDR2 LQKENI. There are 14 residues in the CDR3. V was clipped by 5 bases and J by 2 bases, with 12 bases between them. The CDR3 spells CASSTREHNTEAFF. The CDR3 nucleotides read TGTGCCAGCTCAACCCGGGAACATAACACTGAAGCTTTCTTT.

This sequence joins TRBV5-1 and TRBJ1-2; possibly TRBD1 for D (5 bases). The CDR3 runs 15 residues. V was pared by 0 bases and J by 7 bases, with 16 bases between. CDR1 is SGHRS and CDR2 is YFSETQ in the germline V gene. The CDR3 sequence is CASSLGRGSTGGYTF. CDR3 nucleotide sequence: TGCGCCAGCAGCTTGGGGAGGGGTTCAACGGGTGGCTACACCTTC.

The chain uses TRBV6-1 and TRBJ2-7; D ambiguous. In germline, CDR1 is MNHNS, CDR2 SASEGT. V lost 4 bases to trimming and J lost 0 bases, with 10 bases between them. The CDR3 runs to 14 residues. The CDR3: CASSVSLDSYEQYF. The CDR3 bases are TGTGCCAGCAGTGTCAGCCTAGACTCCTACGAGCAGTACTTC.

The chain links TRBV29-1 to TRBJ2-7; D is unresolved. The V and J ends lost 5 bases and 0 bases respectively, with 8 bases between them. Germline V gives CDR1 SQVTM, CDR2 ANQGSEA. CDR3 size: 12 residues. The CDR3 DNA reads TGCAGCGTTCTCCACAGCTCCTACGAGCAGTACTTC. Protein: CSVLHSSYEQYF.